The 31 T cell receptor beta chains in this list originate from one sample, sequenced in a study of blood T cells in healthy people across ages. Primers used in a second PCR of about 6 to 11 cycles were a sample-barcoded 5' primer and a J-beta primer mix. TCRdb re-called the 5' RACE reads through MiXCR, storing one row per CDR3 protein. The table shows hundreds of thousands of distinct CDR3 sequences, with 40% to 50% occurring only once. Sequencing input: blood. The source of these receptors is a man between 60 and 75 years old in good health.

This clonotype has just a few counts. This chain joins TRBV5-1 and TRBJ2-7; TRBD1 might be the D (6 bases). CDR1 and CDR2 (germline): SGHRS, YFSETQ. The V end lost 2 bases, the J end lost 3 bases, and 18 bases lay between the germline ends. CDR3 length: 16 residues. As DNA, the CDR3 is TGCGCCAGCAGCTTCGACAGGCCGTCGGGGAACTACGAGCAGTACTTC. Encoded protein: CASSFDRPSGNYEQYF.

The rearrangement joins TRBV6-6 to TRBJ2-1; tentatively, D is TRBD2 (5 bases). Between the trimmed V and J ends, which lost 7 bases and 4 bases, there was a span of 8 bases. Germline-derived CDR1 and CDR2 are MNHNY and SVGAGI (reference sequence). This CDR3 has 12 residues. CDR3 residues: CASIREYNEQFF. In DNA, the CDR3 is TGTGCCAGCATTCGGGAATACAATGAGCAGTTCTTC.

The chain links TRBV7-7 to TRBJ2-3, with 7 bases lining up with TRBD1. V shed 5 bases and J 2 bases; nucleotides not matched to a gene: 10. This CDR3 has 16 amino acids. Germline loops: CDR1 SSHAT, CDR2 FNYEAQ (reference sequence). CDR3 nucleotide sequence: TGTGCCAGCAGCCCTGAGGGACAGCCCCCCACAGATACGCAGTATTTT. Amino acids: CASSPEGQPPTDTQYF. The full variable domain, with the rest looked up from reference TRBV7-7 and TRBJ2-3, is GAGVSQSPRYKVTKRGQDVTLRCDPISSHATLYWYQQALGQGPEFLTYFNYEAQPDKSGLPSDRFSAERPEGSISTLTIQRTEQRDSAMYRCASSPEGQPPTDTQYFGPGTRLTVL.

In its sample, this clonotype was seen a few times. The chain combines TRBV2 with TRBJ2-1, with D possibly being TRBD1 (7 bases). The CDR3 totals 15 residues. The V gene's germline CDR1 is SNHLY and CDR2 FYNNEI. V was clipped by 6 bases and J by 4 bases, with 16 bases between them. Here the CDR3 reads CASRAGQSLYNEQFF. The CDR3 bases are TGTGCCAGCAGGGCGGGACAGTCACTTTACAATGAGCAGTTCTTC.

This chain joins TRBV11-3 and TRBJ2-1, with 9 positions matching TRBD1. V gave up 4 bases and J gave up 10 bases; unmatched junction bases: 8. Germline V CDR1 and CDR2: SGHNT, YENEEA. The CDR3 spans 14 residues. CDR3 sequence reads: CASSSRDRADEQFF. The CDR3 DNA reads as TGTGCCAGCAGCTCCAGGGACAGGGCGGACGAGCAGTTCTTC.

The chain joins TRBV7-2 to TRBJ1-2; 8 bases are shared with TRBD1. The CDR3 runs to 13 residues. The germline CDR1 and CDR2 sequences are SGHTA and FQGNSA. V lost 5 bases, J lost 7 bases, and 6 bases stayed unmatched. CDR3 amino acids: CASSQRTGSGYTF. CDR3 in DNA: TGTGCCAGCAGCCAACGGACAGGGTCTGGCTACACCTTC.

The chain carries TRBV19 and TRBJ2-2; D call uncertain. Trimming shortened V by 2 bases and J by 5 bases, and 6 bases separated the two germline ends. The CDR3 totals 13 residues. The V gene's germline CDR1 is LNHDA and CDR2 SQIVND (reference sequence). The CDR3: CASSILGTGELFF. CDR3 in DNA: TGTGCCAGTAGTATATTAGGGACCGGGGAGCTGTTTTTT.

In its sample, this clonotype was seen a few times. The chain has TRBV7-6 and TRBJ2-5, with D tentatively TRBD2 (6 bases). CDR1 and CDR2 from the germline V gene are SGHVS and FNYEAQ. The length of the CDR3 is 15 residues. V lost 1 base and J lost 3, with 12 bases in between. The chain's CDR3 is CASSLGGRREETQYF. The DNA for the CDR3 is TGTGCCAGCAGCTTAGGCGGGCGGAGGGAAGAGACCCAGTACTTC.

The chain carries TRBV18 and TRBJ2-5; D unclear. The CDR3 length is 13 residues. Between the trimmed V and J ends, which lost 0 bases and 5 bases, there was a span of 7 bases. Germline V gene data show CDR1 as KGHSH and CDR2 as LQKENI. The CDR3 is CASSPPGMETQYF. The CDR3 region has the DNA TGTGCCAGCTCACCACCGGGAATGGAGACCCAGTACTTC.

The chain is built from TRBV7-2 and TRBJ2-3; 8 bases agree with TRBD2. Losses at the gene ends were 6 bases for V and 6 bases for J; bases not matched to a gene: 11. The CDR3 runs 15 residues. Germline CDR1 reads SGHTA; CDR2 reads FQGNSA. The CDR3 sequence is CASSRSGVSPDTQYF. Written as DNA, the CDR3 is TGTGCCAGCAGTCGTAGCGGGGTCAGTCCGGATACGCAGTATTTT.

This clonotype was found once. This likely comes from a read error, as the CDR3 has no conserved phenylalanine or tryptophan at its end. The DNA is omitted, as the CDR3 cannot be located on it reliably, and the CDR3 follows TCRdb's listing. The chain carries TRBV6-2 or TRBV6-3 and TRBJ2-5; TRBD1 is the table's D call, not checked against the DNA. Including both end residues, the CDR3 is 16 amino acids long. The germline V gene encodes CDR1 MNHEY and CDR2 SVGEGT. Here the CDR3 reads CASTIPGGVGGYTFGS.

The rearrangement links TRBV11-3 to TRBJ2-5, with TRBD1 matching 8 bases. Losses at the gene ends were 6 bases for V and 3 bases for J; bases not matched to a gene: 6. Germline-derived CDR1 and CDR2 are SGHNT and YENEEA. The length of the CDR3 is 14 residues. The CDR3 region has the DNA TGTGCCAGCAGTAAAAAGACAGGGGAAGAGACCCAGTACTTC. Protein sequence: CASSKKTGEETQYF. Together with reference TRBV11-3 and TRBJ2-5, the CDR3 gives the full variable domain: EAGVVQSPRYKIIEKKQPVAFWCNPISGHNTLYWYLQNLGQGPELLIRYENEEAVDDSQLPKDRFSAERLKGVDSTLKIQPAELGDSAVYLCASSKKTGEETQYFGPGTRLLVL.

The chain has TRBV19 and TRBJ1-5; a weak D match, TRBD1 (6 bases). CDR1 and CDR2 from the germline V gene are LNHDA and SQIVND (reference sequence). V gave up 5 bases and J gave up 7 bases, with 15 bases separating them. This CDR3 is built from 14 residues. The CDR3 protein is CASSLQPDSQPQHF. CDR3 nucleotides: TGTGCCAGTAGTCTCCAGCCGGACAGCCAGCCCCAGCATTTT.

The chain joins TRBV5-1 to TRBJ1-1; TRBD1 might be the D (5 bases). Trimming removed 0 bases at V and 1 base at J, with 13 bases between. The CDR3 length is 16 residues. Germline V gives CDR1 SGHRS, CDR2 YFSETQ. CDR3 in DNA: TGCGCCAGCAGCTTGGGGGCCCACGGGACGAACACTGAAGCTTTCTTT. Its protein is CASSLGAHGTNTEAFF. The full variable domain, with the rest looked up from reference TRBV5-1 and TRBJ1-1, is KAGVTQTPRYLIKTRGQQVTLSCSPISGHRSVSWYQQTPGQGLQFLFEYFSETQRNKGNFPGRFSGRQFSNSRSEMNVSTLELGDSALYLCASSLGAHGTNTEAFFGQGTRLTVV.

This chain joins TRBV9 and TRBJ1-2, with D unclear. Germline V gives CDR1 SGDLS, CDR2 YYNGEE. Deletions cut 8 bases from V and 5 bases from J, with 16 bases between. The CDR3 covers 13 residues. This chain's CDR3 is CASKGLSSYGYTF. The CDR3 DNA follows: TGTGCCAGTAAAGGGCTCTCCTCGTATGGCTACACCTTC.

The V call is TRBV6-6, the J call TRBJ1-6; D is ambiguous. The germline gives CDR1 MNHNY, CDR2 SVGAGI (reference sequence). V lost 3 bases and J lost 5, with 11 bases in between. The CDR3 covers 15 residues. In nucleotides, the CDR3 is TGTGCCAGCAGTTATCGGCTCGAGGATAATTCACCCCTCCACTTT. Its translation is CASSYRLEDNSPLHF.

A single count supports this clonotype. This rearrangement joins TRBV6-6 to TRBJ1-5; D gene ambiguous. Germline CDR1 reads MNHNY; CDR2 reads SVGAGI (reference sequence). CDR3 length equals 14 residues. V shed 5 bases and J shed 3 bases, with 11 bases lying between them. The CDR3 bases are TGTGCCAGCAGTCCGGACGGCTACAATCAGCCCCAGCATTTT. Translation: CASSPDGYNQPQHF.

The V gene is TRBV6-5, the J gene TRBJ2-5, with no clear D. In germline, CDR1 is MNHEY, CDR2 SVGAGI. The CDR3 covers 15 residues. V gave up 6 bases and J gave up 5 bases, with 19 bases separating them. The CDR3 coding sequence is TGTGCCAGCAGCCCCGTCGTGGGCCTGGGGGAGACCCAGTACTTC. Its translation is CASSPVVGLGETQYF.

This clonotype was counted only a few times. V usage is TRBV20-1 and J usage is TRBJ2-3; D uncertain. Germline V gene sequence: CDR1 DFQATT, CDR2 SNEGSKA (reference sequence). Trimming stripped 2 bases from V and 3 bases from J, with 6 bases between. The CDR3 has 12 residues. The CDR3 protein is CSARTQTDTQYF. The DNA of the CDR3 is TGCAGTGCTAGAACACAAACAGATACGCAGTATTTT.

The rearrangement links TRBV7-2 to TRBJ2-4, with 9 bases matching TRBD1. This CDR3 has 13 residues. Germline loops: CDR1 SGHTA, CDR2 FQGNSA. Unmatched junction bases numbered 13, after V lost 9 bases and J lost 13 bases. This chain's CDR3 is CASATGGRDEQYF. In DNA form, the CDR3 reads TGTGCCAGTGCGACAGGGGGTAGGGATGAGCAGTACTTC.

This clonotype was observed a handful of times. This sequence joins TRBV4-3 and TRBJ2-5; D remains ambiguous. Germline V lookup: CDR1 LGHNA, CDR2 YSLEER. There are 15 residues in the CDR3. V gave up 1 base and J gave up 4 bases, with 13 bases separating them. The CDR3 loop is CASSQVGYPPETQYF. CDR3 in DNA: TGCGCCAGCAGCCAAGTAGGCTACCCCCCAGAGACCCAGTACTTC.

This clonotype was picked up a small number of times. The chain joins TRBV6-2 or TRBV6-3 to TRBJ2-5; no definite D call. Deletions cut 2 bases from V and 2 bases from J, with 9 bases between. The V gene's germline CDR1 is MNHEY and CDR2 SVGEGT. This CDR3 has 14 residues. The CDR3 nucleotides read TGTGCCAGCAGTTACACGGGCCCACAAGAGACCCAGTACTTC. Translation: CASSYTGPQETQYF.

This sequence joins TRBV5-1 and TRBJ2-1; tentative D call: TRBD1 (7 bases). CDR3 length equals 15 residues. V was pared by 4 bases and J by 2 bases, with 13 bases between. Germline loops: CDR1 SGHRS, CDR2 YFSETQ. CDR3 bases: TGCGCCAGCAGCCCGGCGGGACAGACCTACAATGAGCAGTTCTTC. Translated, it gives CASSPAGQTYNEQFF. Drawing the rest from reference TRBV5-1 and TRBJ2-1, the complete variable domain is KAGVTQTPRYLIKTRGQQVTLSCSPISGHRSVSWYQQTPGQGLQFLFEYFSETQRNKGNFPGRFSGRQFSNSRSEMNVSTLELGDSALYLCASSPAGQTYNEQFFGPGTRLTVL.

This clonotype appeared a few times. CDR3 loop: CSARSPPNTEAFF. In DNA, the CDR3 is TGCAGTGCTAGAAGTCCACCGAACACTGAAGCTTTCTTT. The chain links TRBV20-1 to TRBJ1-1; unclear D gene. This CDR3 has 13 residues. Trimming removed 2 bases at V and 1 base at J, with 8 bases between. Germline V CDR1 and CDR2: DFQATT, SNEGSKA (reference sequence).

The rearrangement joins TRBV20-1 to TRBJ2-7; 8 positions match TRBD1. The CDR3 extends over 13 amino acids. The germline V gene encodes CDR1 DFQATT and CDR2 SNEGSKA (reference sequence). V shed 6 bases, J shed 2 bases, and the junction held 6 bases outside the gene matches. CDR3 loop: CSAPGQVPYEQYF. DNA of the CDR3: TGCAGTGCCCCGGGACAGGTCCCCTACGAGCAGTACTTC.

The chain is built from TRBV6-6 and TRBJ1-2; 11 bases line up with TRBD1. This CDR3 region has 16 residues. The J segment lost 4 bases and the V segment lost 5 bases, leaving 9 bases of the junction unmatched. Germline V gene data show CDR1 as MNHNY and CDR2 as SVGAGI (reference sequence). The CDR3 protein is CASSRKTGTGGYGYTF. The CDR3 DNA reads as TGTGCCAGCAGTCGAAAGACCGGGACAGGGGGCTATGGCTACACCTTC.

For this clonotype: The germline gene is not matched at one end of the junction; a read error may be the cause. The chain recombines TRBV28 with TRBJ1-2; D unclear. From germline, CDR1 is MDHEN and CDR2 SYDVKM. CDR3 length: 12 amino acids. CDR3 sequence reads: CASSLGPYDYTF. CDR3 coding DNA: TGTGCCAGCAGTTTAGGTCCATATGACTACACCTTC.

In this sample, this clonotype turned up a few times. J is TRBJ2-5 and V is TRBV6-1, with D perhaps TRBD2 (5 bases). The CDR3 consists of 11 residues. Germline loops: CDR1 MNHNS, CDR2 SASEGT. V lost 9 bases to trimming and J lost 3 bases, with 8 bases between them. The CDR3 DNA is TGTGCCAGTTTGCGGGAAGAGACCCAGTACTTC. Its translation: CASLREETQYF.

DNA of the CDR3: TGTGCCAGCAGCTCCGGGACACAGCGTGTGCCCCTCCACTTT. The encoded protein is CASSSGTQRVPLHF. This chain uses TRBV7-6 with TRBJ1-6; the D gene is possibly TRBD1 (6 bases). V was pared by 4 bases and J by 13 bases, with 17 bases between. This CDR3 contains 14 residues. CDR1 and CDR2 (germline): SGHVS, FNYEAQ.

The sample holds a few counts of this clonotype. The V call is TRBV15, the J call TRBJ2-4, with TRBD2 identical over 7 bases. The J call is doubtful: the DNA matches TRBJ2-7 better. Looked up from germline, CDR1 is LNHNV and CDR2 is YYDKDF (reference sequence). The CDR3 length is 13 residues. This CDR3 is CATSRGGTYEQYF. CDR3 nucleotides: TGTGCCACTAGCCGGGGAGGGACCTACGAGCAGTACTTC.

This chain links TRBV14 with TRBJ2-1; D gene unclear. The J call is uncertain, as TRBJ2-7 better fits the DNA end. This CDR3 is built from 15 residues. The germline CDR1 and CDR2 sequences are SGHDN and FVKESK. For the CDR3, the DNA is TGTGCCAGCAGCCAAAGTAGCCAGATCTACAATGAGCAGTACTTC. This codes for CASSQSSQIYNEQYF.